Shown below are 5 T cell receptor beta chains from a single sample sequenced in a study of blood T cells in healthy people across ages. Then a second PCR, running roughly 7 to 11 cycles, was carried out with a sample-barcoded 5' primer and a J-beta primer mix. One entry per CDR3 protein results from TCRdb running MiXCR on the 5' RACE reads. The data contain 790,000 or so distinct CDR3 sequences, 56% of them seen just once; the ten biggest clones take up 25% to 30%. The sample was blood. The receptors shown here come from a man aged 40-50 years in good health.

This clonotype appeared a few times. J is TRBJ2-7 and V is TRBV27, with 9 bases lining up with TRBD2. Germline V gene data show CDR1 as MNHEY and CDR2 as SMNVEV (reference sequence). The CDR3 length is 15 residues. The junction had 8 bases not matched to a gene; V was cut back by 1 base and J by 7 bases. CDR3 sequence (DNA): TGTGCCAGCAGTTTATTCATTAGCGGGAGTGGGGAGCAGTACTTC. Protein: CASSLFISGSGEQYF.

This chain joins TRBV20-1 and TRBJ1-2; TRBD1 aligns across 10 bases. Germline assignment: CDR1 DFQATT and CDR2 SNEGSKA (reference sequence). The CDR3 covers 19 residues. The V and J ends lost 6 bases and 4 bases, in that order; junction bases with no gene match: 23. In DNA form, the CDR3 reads TGCAGTGCCACCCGGCGGACAGGGGGATACACGCGCCTCCCCTATGGCTACACCTTC. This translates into CSATRRTGGYTRLPYGYTF.

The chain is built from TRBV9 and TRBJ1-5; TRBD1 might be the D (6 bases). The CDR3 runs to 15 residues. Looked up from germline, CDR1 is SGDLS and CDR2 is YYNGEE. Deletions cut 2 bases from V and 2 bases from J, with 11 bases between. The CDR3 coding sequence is TGTGCCAGCAGCGTGGGGGGCAGGGGCAATCAGCCCCAGCATTTT. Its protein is CASSVGGRGNQPQHF.

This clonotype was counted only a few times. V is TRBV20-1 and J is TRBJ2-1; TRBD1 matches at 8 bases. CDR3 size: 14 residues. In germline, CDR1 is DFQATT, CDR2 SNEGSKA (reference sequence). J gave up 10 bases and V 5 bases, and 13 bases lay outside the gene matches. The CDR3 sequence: CSARPGTGFSEQFF. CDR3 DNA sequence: TGCAGTGCTCGGCCCGGGACAGGCTTTAGCGAGCAGTTCTTC.

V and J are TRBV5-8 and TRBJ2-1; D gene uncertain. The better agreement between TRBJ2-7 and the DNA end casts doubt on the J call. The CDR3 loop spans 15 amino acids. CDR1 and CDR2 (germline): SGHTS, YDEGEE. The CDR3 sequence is CASGTLRSSYNEQYF. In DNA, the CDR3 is TGTGCCAGCGGAACCCTCCGGAGCTCCTACAATGAGCAGTACTTC.